This TCR beta chain came from a study of radiation and T cells in renal cell carcinoma. Study-wide points: In blood, top tumor clones expanded by 2 weeks, shrinking by 4.

A remark on this clone: Antigen: not known.

Profiling relied on immunoSEQ multiplex PCR, and the TCRdb table lists in-frame clones only, not all of them. The top ten hold 6% to 9% of the sample, which has about 90,000 clones, 70% to 85% seen once. Indicated time point: blood 4 weeks post-SBRT, at nephrectomy. Treatment defined: 15 Gy SBRT to primary tumor, nephrectomy 4 weeks later. After SBRT, blood was collected at 2 and 4 weeks, plus baseline. Sequenced here: blood, sampled from a patient whose treatment included radiotherapy and nephrectomy. The clonotype originates from a man between 60 and 75 years old with renal cell carcinoma.

In DNA, the CDR3 is TGCGCCAGCCAGGGACAGCCTGAGGCTGAAGCTTTCTTT. Translation: CASQGQPEAEAFF. The chain joins TRBV10-1 to TRBJ1-1; TRBD1 matches 7 bases. Trimming cost V 8 bases and J 6 bases; bases outside gene matches: 9. CDR1 is WNHNN and CDR2 is SYGVQD in the germline V gene (reference sequence). The CDR3 covers 13 residues.